This TCR beta chain was identified in a study of post-analysis software for immune sequencing data. Study background: There were relapsing-remitting, secondary progressive and progressive-relapsing multiple sclerosis among the disease courses included.

Unique molecular identifiers were carried by the TCR beta cDNA libraries. Between 1 and 10 million T cells gave rise to hundreds of thousands of cDNA molecules. TCRdb fed the PCR reads into MiXCR, producing one record per CDR3 protein. The repertoire has around 150,000 distinct CDR3 sequences, approximately 35% of them found once; the top ten carry 25% to 35%. A remark on this clonotype: No antigen is known for it.

General observations from the study: A handful of TRBV segments, including TRBV5-6, TRBV5-1 and TRBV20-1, were more frequent in patients than controls. The normalized Chao1 diversity of multiple sclerosis patients was significantly lower than that of controls.

The CDR3 runs to 18 residues. The trim removed 7 bases at V and 4 bases at J, leaving 16 bases unmatched. Germline values: CDR1 SNHLY, CDR2 FYNNEI. The genes are TRBV2 and TRBJ2-6; TRBD1 agrees at 7 bases. The clonotype comes from a girl between 5 and 17 years old with multiple sclerosis. The sequenced sample was blood, obtained after autologous hematopoietic stem cell transplantation. CDR3 coding DNA: TGTGCCAGCATGGGTCTCTCGGGACAGATGACGGGGGCCAACGTCCTGACTTTC. This codes for CASMGLSGQMTGANVLTF.